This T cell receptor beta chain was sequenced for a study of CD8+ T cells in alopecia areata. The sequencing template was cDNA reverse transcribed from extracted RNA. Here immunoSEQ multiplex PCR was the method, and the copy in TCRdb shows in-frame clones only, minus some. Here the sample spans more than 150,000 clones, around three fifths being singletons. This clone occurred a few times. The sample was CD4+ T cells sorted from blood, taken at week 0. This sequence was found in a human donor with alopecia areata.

CDR3 bases: TGTGCCAGCAGCTTAGGAGGGAACCTAAACACCGGGGAGCTGTTTTTT. Translated, it gives CASSLGGNLNTGELFF. The gene calls are TRBV7-2 and TRBJ2-2; a weak D match, TRBD2 (5 bases). V was clipped by 1 base and J by 2 bases, with 11 bases between them. CDR3 length: 16 amino acids. Germline V gives CDR1 SGHTA, CDR2 FQGNSA.